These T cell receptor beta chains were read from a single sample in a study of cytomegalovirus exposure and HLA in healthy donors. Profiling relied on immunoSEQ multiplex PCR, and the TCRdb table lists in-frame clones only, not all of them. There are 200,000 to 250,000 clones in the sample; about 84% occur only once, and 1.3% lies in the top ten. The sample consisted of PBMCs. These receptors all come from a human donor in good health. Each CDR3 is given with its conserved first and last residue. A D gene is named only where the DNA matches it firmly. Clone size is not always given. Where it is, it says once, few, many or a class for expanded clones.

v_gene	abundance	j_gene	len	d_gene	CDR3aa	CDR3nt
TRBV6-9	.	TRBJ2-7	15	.	CASSYFPRRVYEQYF	TGTGCCAGCAGTTATTTCCCTAGACGGGTCTACGAGCAGTACTTC
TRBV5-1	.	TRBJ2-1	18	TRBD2	CASSAQGTSGRFHNEQFF	TGCGCCAGCAGCGCTCAGGGGACTAGCGGGAGGTTCCACAATGAGCAGTTCTTC
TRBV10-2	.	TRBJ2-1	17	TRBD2	CASSAHLSGGFLNEQFF	TGCGCCAGCAGTGCACACCTATCGGGAGGGTTCTTGAATGAGCAGTTCTTC
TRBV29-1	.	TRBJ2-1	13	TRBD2	CSAGLDDYNEQFF	TGCAGCGCCGGACTAGACGACTACAATGAGCAGTTCTTC
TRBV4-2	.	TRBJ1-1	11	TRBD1	CASSFDRDAFF	TGTGCCAGCAGCTTTGACAGGGACGCTTTCTTT
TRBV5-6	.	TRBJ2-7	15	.	CASSTWTEPKYEQYF	TGTGCCAGCAGCACATGGACAGAGCCTAAGTACGAGCAGTACTTC
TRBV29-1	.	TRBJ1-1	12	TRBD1	CSVVQGDTEAFF	TGCAGCGTTGTACAGGGGGACACTGAAGCTTTCTTT
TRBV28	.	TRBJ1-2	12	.	CASRRRGRGYTF	TGTGCCAGCAGGAGGCGGGGACGGGGCTACACCTTC
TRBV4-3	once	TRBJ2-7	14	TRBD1	CASSQVGQGGEQYF	TGCGCCAGCAGCCAAGTTGGACAGGGCGGCGAGCAGTACTTC
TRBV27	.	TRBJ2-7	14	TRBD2	CASRGLAGGYEQYF	TGTGCCAGCAGGGGACTAGCGGGGGGTTACGAGCAGTACTTC
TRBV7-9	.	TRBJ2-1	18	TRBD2	CASSQRLAGAGSHNEQFF	TGTGCCAGCAGCCAGAGACTAGCGGGAGCTGGGTCCCACAATGAGCAGTTCTTC
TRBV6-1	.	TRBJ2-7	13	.	CATQGLDSYEQYF	TGTGCCACCCAGGGGCTAGACTCCTACGAGCAGTACTTC
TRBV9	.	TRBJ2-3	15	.	CASSVDPAFTDTQYF	TGTGCCAGCAGCGTAGATCCAGCGTTCACAGATACGCAGTATTTT
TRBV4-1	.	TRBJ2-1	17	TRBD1	CASSQVIAGQVTMEQFF	TGCGCCAGCAGCCAAGTGATTGCGGGACAGGTCACAATGGAGCAGTTCTTC
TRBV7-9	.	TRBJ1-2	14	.	CASSLGQNNYGYTF	TGTGCCAGCAGCTTAGGACAGAATAACTATGGCTACACCTTC
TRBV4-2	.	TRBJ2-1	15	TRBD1	CASRRDRGTGNEQFF	TGTGCCAGCAGGAGGGACAGGGGTACAGGGAATGAGCAGTTCTTC
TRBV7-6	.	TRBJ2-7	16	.	CASSLGGRGAIHEQYF	TGTGCCAGCAGCTTAGGGGGGAGGGGGGCTATCCACGAGCAGTACTTC
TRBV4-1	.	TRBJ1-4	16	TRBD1	CASSQLQGESNEKLFF	TGCGCCAGCAGCCAACTACAGGGGGAATCTAATGAAAAACTGTTTTTT
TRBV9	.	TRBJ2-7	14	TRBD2	CASSVRGGTYEQYF	TGTGCCAGCAGCGTGCGCGGGGGTACCTACGAGCAGTACTTC
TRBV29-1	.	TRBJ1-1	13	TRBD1	CSGGQGENTEAFF	TGCAGCGGGGGACAGGGTGAGAACACTGAAGCTTTCTTT
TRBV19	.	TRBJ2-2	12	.	CAAQTDTGELFF	TGTGCCGCCCAGACAGACACCGGGGAGCTGTTTTTT
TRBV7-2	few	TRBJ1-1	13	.	CASTWQGWTEAFF	TGTGCCAGCACGTGGCAGGGCTGGACTGAAGCTTTCTTT
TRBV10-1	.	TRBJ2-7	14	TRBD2	CAIGGKGPPYEQYF	TGCGCCATCGGGGGGAAGGGCCCCCCCTACGAGCAGTACTTC
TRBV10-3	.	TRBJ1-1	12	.	CAISDTGSEAFF	TGTGCCATCAGTGACACAGGGTCCGAAGCTTTCTTT
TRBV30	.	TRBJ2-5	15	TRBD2	CAWDGLAGVQETQYF	TGTGCCTGGGACGGACTAGCGGGAGTTCAAGAGACCCAGTACTTC
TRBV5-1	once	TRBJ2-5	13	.	CASSLDRAETQYF	TGCGCCAGCAGCTTGGACAGGGCGGAGACCCAGTACTTC
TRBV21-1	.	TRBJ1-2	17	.	CASSKTGDAPAGGGYTF	TGTGCCAGCAGCAAAACCGGAGACGCGCCCGCAGGGGGGGGCTACACCTTC